Below are 12 T cell receptor beta chains sequenced from a single sample in a study of human T cells and chemical hapten exposure. Time point noted: patch test 2, 6 weeks after DPC sensitization. Indicated treatment: therapeutic diphenylcyclopropenone sensitization with weekly scalp DPC. Using its own MiXCR run on the RACE reads, TCRdb lists one record per CDR3 protein. The table lists about 350,000 distinct CDR3 sequences, roughly 6% of them singletons. Sequencing was performed on whole blood, taken in connection with sensitization to the hapten diphenylcyclopropenone (DPC). The receptors derive from a woman aged 18-29 years with alopecia areata. Some clones in this sample may be carry-over from other donors' samples.

The table lists this clonotype with many counts. This chain links TRBV9 with TRBJ1-2, with 7 bases aligning to TRBD1. The CDR3 runs to 13 residues. Germline V CDR1 and CDR2: SGDLS, YYNGEE. The J segment lost 4 bases and the V segment lost 0 bases, leaving 0 bases of the junction unmatched. CDR3 DNA: TGTGCCAGCAGCGTAGAGGGGGCCTATGGCTACACCTTC. Its protein product is CASSVEGAYGYTF.

This clonotype was recorded many times. V usage is TRBV24-1 and J usage is TRBJ1-1; D not certain. The CDR3 sequence is 13 residues long. Germline CDR1 reads KGHDR; CDR2 reads SFDVKD. V lost 3 bases and J lost 8, with 12 bases in between. The CDR3 protein is CATSDPLGLEAFF. CDR3 nucleotides: TGTGCCACCAGTGATCCCTTGGGCTTGGAAGCTTTCTTT.

This clonotype was seen many times. The V and J genes are TRBV7-8 and TRBJ1-2, with 7 nucleotides matching TRBD1. J lost 4 bases, V lost 5 bases, and 10 bases had no gene match. The CDR3 runs to 15 residues. CDR1 is SGHVS and CDR2 is FQNEAQ in the germline V gene. Here the CDR3 DNA reads TGTGCCAGCAGCAGCACAGGGGATCCTAGCTATGGCTACACCTTC. Amino acids: CASSSTGDPSYGYTF.

The J gene is TRBJ1-6, the V gene TRBV12-3 or TRBV12-4; no reliable D call. The CDR3 runs to 13 residues. V lost 7 bases to trimming and J lost 11 bases, with 15 bases between them. The CDR3 nucleotides are TGTGCCAGCAACGCGGGCCCCAAGGCACCCCTCCACTTT. Its protein product is CASNAGPKAPLHF.

In its sample, this clonotype was seen many times. The chain is built from TRBV20-1 and TRBJ1-5; D is ambiguous. The germline gives CDR1 DFQATT, CDR2 SNEGSKA (reference sequence). CDR3 length equals 15 residues. Deletions cut 3 bases from V and 4 bases from J, with 16 bases between. The DNA of the CDR3 is TGCAGTGCTAGGTCCTCCGCGGAGGCTAATCAGCCCCAGCATTTT. It translates to CSARSSAEANQPQHF.

The table lists this clonotype with many counts. This chain connects TRBV4-2 to TRBJ2-3, with D perhaps matching TRBD1 or TRBD2 (5 bases each). This CDR3 contains 15 residues. V lost 1 base and J 5 bases, leaving 13 bases between the germline ends. Germline CDR1 reads LGHNA; CDR2 reads YNFKEQ. The DNA for the CDR3 is TGTGCCAGCAGCCAAGCGGGGACGGAGGAAGATACGCAGTATTTT. It translates to CASSQAGTEEDTQYF.

This clonotype appeared many times. The chain joins TRBV7-2 to TRBJ2-3; a possible D gene is TRBD1 (6 bases). The CDR3 contains 16 residues. V lost 5 bases and J lost 1, with 16 bases in between. CDR1 and CDR2 (germline): SGHTA, FQGNSA. The CDR3 DNA is TGTGCCAGCAGCACCCCAGGGGTGCTGGGCACAGATACGCAGTATTTT. This gives the protein CASSTPGVLGTDTQYF. The full variable domain, its missing parts supplied by reference TRBV7-2 and TRBJ2-3, is GAGVSQSPSNKVTEKGKDVELRCDPISGHTALYWYRQSLGQGLEFLIYFQGNSAPDKSGLPSDRFSAERTGGSVSTLTIQRTQQEDSAVYLCASSTPGVLGTDTQYFGPGTRLTVL.

Only a few counts were recorded for this clonotype. This chain links TRBV7-6 with TRBJ2-7; weak D call: TRBD1 (7 bases). Germline V CDR1 and CDR2: SGHVS, FNYEAQ. V lost 2 bases, J lost 6 bases, and 20 bases lay in between. The CDR3 covers 16 residues. The CDR3 loop is CASSLRTGRGALEQYF. In DNA, the CDR3 is TGTGCCAGCAGCTTAAGGACGGGCAGGGGGGCCCTCGAGCAGTACTTC.

The CDR3 region has the DNA TGTGCCAGCAGTTTTGAAGCGGGGGGGGCCAACGAGCAGTACTTC. It yields the protein CASSFEAGGANEQYF. This chain joins TRBV12-3 or TRBV12-4 and TRBJ2-7, with 10 bases aligning to TRBD2. V lost 3 bases to trimming and J lost 5 bases; unmatched junction nucleotides: 7. The CDR3 extends over 15 amino acids.

This chain connects TRBV9 to TRBJ1-3; no clear D gene. Germline V gene lookup returns CDR1 SGDLS and CDR2 YYNGEE. V gave up 2 bases and J gave up 0 bases, with 9 bases separating them. This CDR3 has 15 residues. CDR3 in amino acids: CASSVEGRSGNTIYF. CDR3 sequence (DNA): TGTGCCAGCAGCGTTGAGGGTCGCTCTGGAAACACCATATATTTT.

This clonotype was counted only a few times. V gene TRBV5-6 combines with J gene TRBJ1-6; 8 nucleotides match TRBD1. The ends lost 4 bases at V and 5 bases at J; junction bases unmatched: 11. CDR1 is SGHDT and CDR2 is YYEEEE in the germline V gene. The CDR3 contains 17 residues. The CDR3 DNA reads as TGTGCCAGCAGCGCAAGCCAGGGGGCTATTCATAATTCACCCCTCCACTTT. Translated, it gives CASSASQGAIHNSPLHF.

The chain uses TRBV7-8 and TRBJ2-3; no definite D call. V was pared by 4 bases and J by 1 base, with 9 bases between. The CDR3 has 14 amino acids. CDR1 and CDR2 from the germline V gene are SGHVS and FQNEAQ. The CDR3 is CASSSDGRTDTQYF. In DNA form, the CDR3 reads TGTGCCAGCAGCTCGGACGGCCGCACAGATACGCAGTATTTT.